This is a list of T cell receptor beta chains from one sample in a study of T cells after yellow fever vaccination. A single record per CDR3 protein comes from TCRdb applying MiXCR to the 5' RACE reads. The data show around 320,000 distinct CDR3 sequences, with roughly a tenth seen just once and 3% to 3.5% held by the top ten. Sample: CD4+ T cells sorted from PBMCs, taken 45 days after the yellow fever booster vaccination. The source of these receptors is a man younger than 30 who received the YFV17D yellow fever vaccine. Each CDR3 is given with its conserved first and last residue. A D gene is named only where the DNA matches it firmly. Only part of the rows carry a size: once, few, many, or a class if the clone is expanded.

J: TRBJ2-6
V: TRBV28
D: NA
size: few
DNA: TGTGCCAGCAGGGCGGAGGGTAGCTCTGGGGCCAACGTCCTGACTTTC
CDR3: CASRAEGSSGANVLTF

J: TRBJ2-5
V: TRBV5-1
D: NA
size: many
DNA: TGCGCCAGCAGCCAGATTTCCCAAGAGACCCAGTACTTC
CDR3: CASSQISQETQYF

J: TRBJ2-6
V: TRBV6-6
D: NA
size: NA
DNA: TGTGCCAGCAGTCTCTACGAATCTGGGGCCAACGTCCTGACTTTC
CDR3: CASSLYESGANVLTF

J: TRBJ1-2
V: TRBV4-3
D: TRBD1
size: few
DNA: TGCGCCAGCAGCCACCCAACGGACAGGTGGAGGCAGTCAGATTATGGCTACACCTTC
CDR3: CASSHPTDRWRQSDYGYTF

J: TRBJ1-4
V: TRBV20-1
D: TRBD1
size: NA
DNA: TGCAGTGCTAGAGATCTACAGGGGAGCGAAAAACTGTTTTTT
CDR3: CSARDLQGSEKLFF

J: TRBJ1-3
V: TRBV5-1
D: NA
size: many
DNA: TGCGCCAGCAGCCTGGACGGCTCCTCTGGAAACACCATATATTTT
CDR3: CASSLDGSSGNTIYF

J: TRBJ1-4
V: TRBV3-1
D: NA
size: few
DNA: TGTGCCAGCAGGACTAATGAAAAACTGTTTTTT
CDR3: CASRTNEKLFF

J: TRBJ2-1
V: TRBV3-1
D: TRBD2
size: few
DNA: TGTGCCAGCAGCCATAGTATCCAGCGGGGGGCGTATGAGCAGTTCTTC
CDR3: CASSHSIQRGAYEQFF

J: TRBJ1-1
V: TRBV12-3/TRBV12-4
D: NA
size: many
DNA: TGTGCCAGCAAGGGGGGACACATGAACACTGAAGCTTTCTTT
CDR3: CASKGGHMNTEAFF

J: TRBJ1-2
V: TRBV20-1
D: NA
size: NA
DNA: TGCAGTGCTAGAGATCTAACAGACGGAAACTATGGCTACACCTTC
CDR3: CSARDLTDGNYGYTF

J: TRBJ1-1
V: TRBV10-2
D: NA
size: NA
DNA: TGCGCCAGCAGTGACCTACAGGGTGAAGCTTTCTTT
CDR3: CASSDLQGEAFF

J: TRBJ1-6
V: TRBV7-2
D: TRBD1
size: few
DNA: TGTGCCAGCAGCAAACGGGGGCTCGGGACAGGGCCTTCACCCCTCCACTTT
CDR3: CASSKRGLGTGPSPLHF

J: TRBJ1-1
V: TRBV6-2/TRBV6-3
D: TRBD1
size: few
DNA: TGTGCCAGCAGTTACACAGACAGGGGGTGGTCTATTGACACTGAAGCTTTCTTT
CDR3: CASSYTDRGWSIDTEAFF

J: TRBJ2-1
V: TRBV7-2
D: TRBD2
size: few
DNA: TGTGCCAGCAGCAGGACTAGCGGGGGGGCCTATGAGCAGTTCTTC
CDR3: CASSRTSGGAYEQFF

J: TRBJ2-3
V: TRBV7-3
D: NA
size: few
DNA: TGTGCCAGCAGCGTGACAGAGGCAGATACGCAGTATTTT
CDR3: CASSVTEADTQYF

J: TRBJ2-5
V: TRBV4-3
D: TRBD1
size: many
DNA: TGCGCCAGCAGCCAAGAGCCGACAGGGATGGAGACCCAGTACTTC
CDR3: CASSQEPTGMETQYF

J: TRBJ2-2
V: TRBV6-2/TRBV6-3
D: TRBD1
size: few
DNA: TGTGCCAGCAGCTCGGGACAGGGCCCCACCGGGGAGCTGTTTTTT
CDR3: CASSSGQGPTGELFF

J: TRBJ2-3
V: TRBV2
D: TRBD2
size: NA
DNA: TGTGCCAGTGGGGGGGAATACACAGATACGCAGTATTTT
CDR3: CASGGEYTDTQYF

J: TRBJ2-3
V: TRBV6-4
D: NA
size: few
DNA: TGTGCCAGCAGCTACGGAGGGAGCACAGATACGCAGTATTTT
CDR3: CASSYGGSTDTQYF

J: TRBJ1-1
V: TRBV14
D: NA
size: NA
DNA: TGTGCCAGCAGCCATTTATACGGCCCGGGCACTGAAGCTTTCTTT
CDR3: CASSHLYGPGTEAFF

J: TRBJ1-1
V: TRBV5-1
D: NA
size: few
DNA: TGCGCCAGCAGCTTAGGAACCTCAGCCTCGAACACTGAAGCTTTCTTT
CDR3: CASSLGTSASNTEAFF

J: TRBJ2-7
V: TRBV12-3/TRBV12-4
D: NA
size: few
DNA: TGTGCCAGCAGTTTAGCGCTCACTGGACAGTACTTC
CDR3: CASSLALTGQYF

J: TRBJ1-2
V: TRBV15
D: NA
size: few
DNA: TGTGCCACCAGCAGAGCGGGGGGCGAGGGCTACACCTTC
CDR3: CATSRAGGEGYTF

J: TRBJ2-3
V: TRBV7-8
D: NA
size: NA
DNA: TGTGCCAGCAGCCTAGATACCGGGATCGGCACAGATACGCAGTATTTT
CDR3: CASSLDTGIGTDTQYF

J: TRBJ2-3
V: TRBV12-3/TRBV12-4
D: TRBD2
size: few
DNA: TGTGCCAGCAGGCTAGCGGGGGGGAAAAGGGATACGCAGTATTTT
CDR3: CASRLAGGKRDTQYF

J: TRBJ2-1
V: TRBV12-3/TRBV12-4
D: NA
size: NA
DNA: TGTGCCAGCAGTTTACCCCAGGGTGCGTATGAGCAGTTCTTC
CDR3: CASSLPQGAYEQFF

J: TRBJ1-1
V: TRBV19
D: TRBD1
size: NA
DNA: TGTGCCAGTAGTATTCGGGACAGGATTGAAGCTTTCTTT
CDR3: CASSIRDRIEAFF

J: TRBJ2-5
V: TRBV2
D: TRBD1
size: NA
DNA: TGTGCCAGCAGTGGGGACAGAAATGCGCGGAACTTC
CDR3: CASSGDRNARNF

J: TRBJ2-3
V: TRBV20-1
D: TRBD1
size: few
DNA: TGCAGTGCTTATAGACAGGGGAGTTTGGGTACGCAGTATTTT
CDR3: CSAYRQGSLGTQYF

J: TRBJ2-1
V: TRBV5-1
D: TRBD2
size: NA
DNA: TGCGCCAGCAGCTTGGAGGGGACTAGGCAATACAATGAGCAGTTCTTC
CDR3: CASSLEGTRQYNEQFF

J: TRBJ2-5
V: TRBV5-5
D: TRBD1
size: few
DNA: TGTGCCAGCAGCCGGGGGACAGGGGTTGAGGAGACCCAGTACTTC
CDR3: CASSRGTGVEETQYF

J: TRBJ1-1
V: TRBV5-4
D: NA
size: NA
DNA: TGTGCCAGCAGCCTCCCGCGAGGAGGACCTGAAGCTTTCTTT
CDR3: CASSLPRGGPEAFF

J: TRBJ1-6
V: TRBV5-1
D: NA
size: NA
DNA: TGCGCCAGCAGCTTCTCAGGGCCATACAATTCACCCCTCCACTTT
CDR3: CASSFSGPYNSPLHF

J: TRBJ1-1
V: TRBV30
D: NA
size: few
DNA: TGTGCCTGGAGTGCCTGGATCGGTGAAGCTTTCTTT
CDR3: CAWSAWIGEAFF

J: TRBJ1-5
V: TRBV5-1
D: NA
size: few
DNA: TGCGCCAGCTGGGAAGGCCCGAATCAGCCCCAGCATTTT
CDR3: CASWEGPNQPQHF

J: TRBJ2-2
V: TRBV5-1
D: NA
size: NA
DNA: TGCGCCAGCAGCTTGGCATTGGGGATCGTCGGGGAGCTGTTTTTT
CDR3: CASSLALGIVGELFF

J: TRBJ1-6
V: TRBV5-4
D: NA
size: many
DNA: TGTGCCAGCAGCTCCCAGGGAATGAGGACACCCCTCCACTTT
CDR3: CASSSQGMRTPLHF

J: TRBJ2-1
V: TRBV5-1
D: TRBD2
size: few
DNA: TGCGCCAGCAGTCGCGGGGGGGCCAATGAGCAGTTCTTC
CDR3: CASSRGGANEQFF

J: TRBJ1-3
V: TRBV7-2
D: TRBD1
size: NA
DNA: TGTGCCAGCAGCTTAGTCCCCCGGACAGGGCATGACACCATATATTTT
CDR3: CASSLVPRTGHDTIYF

J: TRBJ2-5
V: TRBV12-3/TRBV12-4
D: NA
size: NA
DNA: TGTGCCAGCAGCCTCGATACTAGCCGACAAGAGACCCAGTACTTC
CDR3: CASSLDTSRQETQYF

J: TRBJ1-5
V: TRBV7-2
D: NA
size: few
DNA: TGTGCCAGCAGCTTAGCGGTAGGGCTTAATAGCAATCAGCCCCAGCATTTT
CDR3: CASSLAVGLNSNQPQHF

J: TRBJ1-2
V: TRBV29-1
D: NA
size: many
DNA: TGCAGCGTAGAAAGCGGGGCTGATGGCTACACCTTC
CDR3: CSVESGADGYTF

J: TRBJ1-5
V: TRBV29-1
D: NA
size: NA
DNA: TGCAGCGTTGAGTTGGGGTTACATCAGCCCCAGCATTTT
CDR3: CSVELGLHQPQHF